What follows describes a single TCR beta chain. Some clones are missing from TCRdb's copy, which holds only in-frame ones; the method was immunoSEQ multiplex PCR. The table has some 150,000 clones, 85% to 90% seen once; the top ten hold 15%. The sample originates from a study of blood T cell repertoires in COVID-19. The wider study: COVID-19 samples, acute and convalescent, were from the United States, Italy and Spain.

The CDR3 consists of 17 residues. The V segment lost 2 bases and the J segment 3 bases; nucleotides outside the gene matches: 8. Per the germline V gene, CDR1 is MNHEY and CDR2 is SVGEGT. This rearrangement joins TRBV6-2 or TRBV6-3 to TRBJ1-5, with 9 bases lining up with TRBD1. The sequence was obtained from a woman aged 40 to 49 with acute or convalescent COVID-19. Material for sequencing was peripheral blood. CDR3 sequence reads: CASSYRHGTGNNQPQHF. The CDR3 nucleotides are TGTGCCAGCAGTTACCGACACGGGACAGGGAACAATCAGCCCCAGCATTTT.